The sequence of this T cell receptor beta chain was determined in a study of T cells in Graves' hyperthyroidism and ophthalmopathy. TCR beta CDR3 region amplification was performed from RNA transcripts. The HTBI primer set drove a first-round RT-PCR of the TCR CDR3. TCRdb reprocessed the multiplex PCR reads via MiXCR and lists one record per CDR3 protein. The repertoire includes around 720,000 distinct CDR3 sequences, 35% of them detected once, and approximately 31% sits in the top ten. Germline V gives CDR1 ENHRY, CDR2 SYGVKD. The V and J ends lost 10 bases and 4 bases, in that order; junction bases with no gene match: 8. The CDR3 covers 14 residues. Of note for this clonotype: The missing conserved phenylalanine or tryptophan at the end of this CDR3 makes a read error likely.

Newly diagnosed patients aged 18 to 65 had hyperthyroidism of under 2 months' duration. The sequence was obtained from a middle-aged woman with Graves' hyperthyroidism. The genes are TRBV10-3 and TRBJ1-1, with 11 positions matching TRBD1. The sample consisted of blood. The CDR3 region is CASRDRGEGTEAFL. CDR3 nucleotides: TGTGCCAGCAGGGACAGGGGGGAAGGCACTGAAGCTTTCCTT.